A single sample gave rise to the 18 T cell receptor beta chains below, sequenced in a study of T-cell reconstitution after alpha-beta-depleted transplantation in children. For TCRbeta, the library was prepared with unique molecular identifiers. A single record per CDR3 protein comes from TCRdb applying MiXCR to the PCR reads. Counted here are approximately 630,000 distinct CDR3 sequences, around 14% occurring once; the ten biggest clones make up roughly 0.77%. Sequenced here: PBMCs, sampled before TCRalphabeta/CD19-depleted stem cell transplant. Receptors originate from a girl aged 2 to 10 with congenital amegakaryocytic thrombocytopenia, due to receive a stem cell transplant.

Here the CDR3 reads CASSSVAGTLHPPYTF. In DNA, the CDR3 is TGTGCCAGCAGTTCCGTAGCCGGGACCCTCCACCCCCCCTACACCTTC. The genes are TRBV27 and TRBJ1-2; a weak D match, TRBD1 (5 bases). Looked up from germline, CDR1 is MNHEY and CDR2 is SMNVEV (reference sequence). Trimming removed 4 bases at V and 10 bases at J, with 25 bases between. The CDR3 length is 16 residues.

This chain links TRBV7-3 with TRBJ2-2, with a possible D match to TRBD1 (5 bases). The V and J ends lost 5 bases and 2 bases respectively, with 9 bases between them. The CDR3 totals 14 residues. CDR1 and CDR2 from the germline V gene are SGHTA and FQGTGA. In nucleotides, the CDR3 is TGTGCCAGCAGCCAAGGGGTTAACACCGGGGAGCTGTTTTTT. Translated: CASSQGVNTGELFF.

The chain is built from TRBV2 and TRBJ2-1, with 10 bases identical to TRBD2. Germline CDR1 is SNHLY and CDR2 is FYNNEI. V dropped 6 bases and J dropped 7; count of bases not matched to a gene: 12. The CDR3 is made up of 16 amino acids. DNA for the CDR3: TGTGCCAGCAGGAGGGAGGCTAGCGGGAGTTTAAATGAGCAGTTCTTC. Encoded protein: CASRREASGSLNEQFF.

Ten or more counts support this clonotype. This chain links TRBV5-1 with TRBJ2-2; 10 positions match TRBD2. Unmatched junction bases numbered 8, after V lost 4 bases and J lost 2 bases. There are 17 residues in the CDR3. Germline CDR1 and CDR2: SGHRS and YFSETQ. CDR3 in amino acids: CASSPQTSGPNTGELFF. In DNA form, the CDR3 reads TGCGCCAGCAGCCCTCAGACTAGCGGGCCCAACACCGGGGAGCTGTTTTTT.

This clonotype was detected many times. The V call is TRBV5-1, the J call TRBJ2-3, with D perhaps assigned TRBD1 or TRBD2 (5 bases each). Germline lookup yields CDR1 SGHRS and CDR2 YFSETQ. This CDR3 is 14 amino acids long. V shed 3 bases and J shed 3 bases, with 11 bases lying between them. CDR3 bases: TGCGCCAGCAGCTGGGACCGGGTAACAGATACGCAGTATTTT. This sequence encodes CASSWDRVTDTQYF.

The CDR3 is CASRTRTEQFF. CDR3 DNA sequence: TGTGCCAGCAGAACTAGGACTGAGCAGTTCTTC. V gene TRBV7-9 combines with J gene TRBJ2-1, with D possibly matching TRBD2 (5 bases). From germline, CDR1 is SEHNR and CDR2 FQNEAQ (reference sequence). The CDR3 is 11 amino acids. Trimming removed 6 bases from V and 9 bases from J, with 9 bases in between.

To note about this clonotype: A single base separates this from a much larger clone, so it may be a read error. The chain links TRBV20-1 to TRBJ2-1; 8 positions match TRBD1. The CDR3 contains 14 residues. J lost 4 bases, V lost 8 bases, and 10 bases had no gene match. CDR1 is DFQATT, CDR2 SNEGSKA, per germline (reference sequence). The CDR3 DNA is TGCAGTTCTACCCGGACAGGGAGGTACAATGAGCAGTTCTTC. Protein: CSSTRTGRYNEQFF.

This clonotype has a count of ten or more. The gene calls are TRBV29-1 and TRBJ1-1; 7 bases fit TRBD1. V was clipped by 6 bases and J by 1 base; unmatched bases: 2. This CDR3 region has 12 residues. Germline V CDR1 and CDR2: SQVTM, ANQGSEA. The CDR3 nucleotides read TGCAGCGTGGGACAGACGAACACTGAAGCTTTCTTT. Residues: CSVGQTNTEAFF.

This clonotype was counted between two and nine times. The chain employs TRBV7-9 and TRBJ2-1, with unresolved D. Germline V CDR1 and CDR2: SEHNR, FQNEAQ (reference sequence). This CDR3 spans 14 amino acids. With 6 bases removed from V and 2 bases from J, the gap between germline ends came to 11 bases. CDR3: CASRFEDPYNEQFF. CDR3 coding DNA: TGTGCCAGCAGATTCGAAGATCCCTACAATGAGCAGTTCTTC.

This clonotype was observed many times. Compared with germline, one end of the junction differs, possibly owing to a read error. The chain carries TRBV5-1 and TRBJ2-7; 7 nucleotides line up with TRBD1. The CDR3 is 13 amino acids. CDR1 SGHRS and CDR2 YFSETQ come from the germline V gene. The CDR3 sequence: CASSLQGSYEQYF. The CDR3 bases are TGTGCCAGCAGCTTACAGGGGTCCTACGAGCAGTACTTC.

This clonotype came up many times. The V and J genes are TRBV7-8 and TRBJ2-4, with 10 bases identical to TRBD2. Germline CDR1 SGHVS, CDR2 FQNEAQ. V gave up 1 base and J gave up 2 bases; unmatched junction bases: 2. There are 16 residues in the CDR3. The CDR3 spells CASSLGTSGSKNIQYF. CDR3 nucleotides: TGTGCCAGCAGCTTAGGGACTAGCGGCTCCAAAAACATTCAGTACTTC.

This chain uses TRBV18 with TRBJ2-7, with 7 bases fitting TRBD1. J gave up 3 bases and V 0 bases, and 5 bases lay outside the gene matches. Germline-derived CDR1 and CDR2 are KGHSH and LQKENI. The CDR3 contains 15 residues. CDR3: CASSPPAGTDYEQYF. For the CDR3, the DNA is TGTGCCAGCTCACCACCGGCCGGGACAGACTACGAGCAGTACTTC.

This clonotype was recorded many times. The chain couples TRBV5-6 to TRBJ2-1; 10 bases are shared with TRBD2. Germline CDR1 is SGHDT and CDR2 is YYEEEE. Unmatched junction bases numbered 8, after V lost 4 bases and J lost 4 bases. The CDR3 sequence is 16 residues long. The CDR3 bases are TGTGCCAGCAGCCTACTAACTAGCGGGAAATACAATGAGCAGTTCTTC. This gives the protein CASSLLTSGKYNEQFF.

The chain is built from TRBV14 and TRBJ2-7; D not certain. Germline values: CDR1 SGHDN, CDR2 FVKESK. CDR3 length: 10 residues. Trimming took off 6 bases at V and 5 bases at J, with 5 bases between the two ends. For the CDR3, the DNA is TGTGCCAGCAGGTACCACGAGCAGTACTTC. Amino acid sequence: CASRYHEQYF. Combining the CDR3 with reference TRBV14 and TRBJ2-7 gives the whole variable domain EAGVTQFPSHSVIEKGQTVTLRCDPISGHDNLYWYRRVMGKEIKFLLHFVKESKQDESGMPNNRFLAERTGGTYSTLKVQPAELEDSGVYFCASRYHEQYFGPGTRLTVT.

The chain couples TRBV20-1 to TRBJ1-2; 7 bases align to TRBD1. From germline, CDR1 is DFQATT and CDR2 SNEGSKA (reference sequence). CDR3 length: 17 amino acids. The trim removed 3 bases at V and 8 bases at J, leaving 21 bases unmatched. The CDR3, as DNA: TGCAGTGCTAGGGACCCTTTAAACAGGGGTGGTGCAAGCGGCTACACCTTC. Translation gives CSARDPLNRGGASGYTF.

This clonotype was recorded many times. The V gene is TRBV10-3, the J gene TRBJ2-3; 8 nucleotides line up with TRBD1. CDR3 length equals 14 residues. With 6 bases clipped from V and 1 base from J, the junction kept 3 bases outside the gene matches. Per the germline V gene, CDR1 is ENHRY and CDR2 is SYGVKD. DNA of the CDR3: TGTGCCATCAGGGGGGGACAGGGCACAGATACGCAGTATTTT. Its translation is CAIRGGQGTDTQYF.

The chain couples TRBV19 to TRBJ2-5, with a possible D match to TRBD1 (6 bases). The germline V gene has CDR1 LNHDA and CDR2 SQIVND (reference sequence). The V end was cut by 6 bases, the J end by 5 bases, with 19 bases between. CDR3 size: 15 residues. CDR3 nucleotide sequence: TGTGCCAGTAGCATCGGGACATATCCCCCCGAGACCCAGTACTTC. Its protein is CASSIGTYPPETQYF.

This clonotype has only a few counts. The chain's CDR3 is CASSLGQSGQPQHF. The CDR3 nucleotides are TGTGCCAGCAGCCTAGGACAGTCTGGCCAGCCCCAGCATTTT. J is TRBJ1-5 and V is TRBV7-2, with D tentatively TRBD1 (6 bases). This CDR3 has 14 residues. Germline CDR1 is SGHTA and CDR2 is FQGNSA. Trimming took 5 bases from V and 7 from J, leaving 15 bases between them.